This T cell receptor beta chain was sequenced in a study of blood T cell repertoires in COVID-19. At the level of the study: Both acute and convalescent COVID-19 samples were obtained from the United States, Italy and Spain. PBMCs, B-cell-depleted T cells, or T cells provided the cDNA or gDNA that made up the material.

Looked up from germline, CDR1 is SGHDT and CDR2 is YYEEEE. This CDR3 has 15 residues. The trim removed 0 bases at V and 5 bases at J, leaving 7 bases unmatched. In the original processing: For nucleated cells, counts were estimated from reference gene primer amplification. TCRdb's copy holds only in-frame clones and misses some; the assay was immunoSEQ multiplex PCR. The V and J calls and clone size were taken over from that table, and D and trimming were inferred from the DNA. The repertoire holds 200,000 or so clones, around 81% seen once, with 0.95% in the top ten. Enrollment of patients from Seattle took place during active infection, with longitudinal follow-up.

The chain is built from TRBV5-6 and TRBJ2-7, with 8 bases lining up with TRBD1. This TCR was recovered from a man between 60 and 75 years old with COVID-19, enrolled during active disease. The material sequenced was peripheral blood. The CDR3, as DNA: TGTGCCAGCAGCTTGGGACAGGGGAATTTCGACGAGCAGTACTTC. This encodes CASSLGQGNFDEQYF.